This T cell receptor (beta chain) derives from a study of T cell responses to AZD1222 COVID-19 vaccine. Findings of the study overall: Close to half of spike-specific TCRs reportedly recognize unmutated variant regions. With two AZD1222 doses given, Spike-specific TCR breadth and depth both rose. Repertoire collection took place solely once the T cell response had peaked.

The repertoire was sequenced with immunoSEQ multiplex PCR; TCRdb's copy has only in-frame clones and lacks some. This table has about 150,000 clones, 87% appearing once. With respect to this clone: What it binds is not known.

CDR1 and CDR2 (germline): SGHRS, YFSETQ. CDR3 length: 12 amino acids. With 3 bases removed from V and 6 bases from J, the gap between germline ends came to 8 bases. The sample consisted of peripheral blood, taken 28 days after the second AZD1222 dose. This receptor was obtained from an adult who received the AZD1222 COVID-19 vaccine. The chain employs TRBV5-1 and TRBJ2-3; D remains unclear. The CDR3 coding sequence is TGCGCCAGCAGCTGGAATCCCGATACGCAGTATTTT. Amino acid sequence: CASSWNPDTQYF.